This T cell receptor beta chain appears in the sequencing data of a study of cytomegalovirus exposure and HLA in healthy donors. Points from the study as a whole: Donors were assumed by presence/absence analyses to have roughly uniform sequencing depth.

Regarding this clone: Its cognate antigen is unknown.

13 Jbeta primers and 60 Vbeta primers were used for the PCR. Profiling relied on immunoSEQ multiplex PCR, and the TCRdb table lists in-frame clones only, not all of them. Among 120,000 to 150,000 clones, 65% to 90% were seen once, and the ten largest hold roughly 2.9%. V was pared by 5 bases and J by 11 bases, with 8 bases of the junction left unmatched. Germline V gene sequence: CDR1 SGHTA, CDR2 FQGTGA. This CDR3 has 13 residues. Sample: PBMCs. This clonotype was obtained from a woman aged 25 to 39 in good health and CMV-seronegative. The chain uses TRBV7-3 and TRBJ1-1, with 10 nucleotides matching TRBD1. CDR3 coding DNA: TGTGCCAGCAGCCCCGGGACAGGGGATGGGGCTTTCTTT. It encodes CASSPGTGDGAFF.